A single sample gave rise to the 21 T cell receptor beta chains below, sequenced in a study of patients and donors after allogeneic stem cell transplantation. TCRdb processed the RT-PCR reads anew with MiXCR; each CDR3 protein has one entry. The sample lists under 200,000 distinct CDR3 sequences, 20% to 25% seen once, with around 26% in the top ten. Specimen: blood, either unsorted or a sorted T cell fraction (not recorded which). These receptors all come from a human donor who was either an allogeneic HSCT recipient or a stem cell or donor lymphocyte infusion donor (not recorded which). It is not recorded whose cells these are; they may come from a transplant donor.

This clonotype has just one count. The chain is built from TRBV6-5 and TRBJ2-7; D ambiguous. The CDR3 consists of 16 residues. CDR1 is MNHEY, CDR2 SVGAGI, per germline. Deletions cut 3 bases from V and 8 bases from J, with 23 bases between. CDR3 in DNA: TGTGCCAGCAGTTATATAGGGCAGAGCCTTTCCCCGAAGCAGTACTTC. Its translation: CASSYIGQSLSPKQYF.

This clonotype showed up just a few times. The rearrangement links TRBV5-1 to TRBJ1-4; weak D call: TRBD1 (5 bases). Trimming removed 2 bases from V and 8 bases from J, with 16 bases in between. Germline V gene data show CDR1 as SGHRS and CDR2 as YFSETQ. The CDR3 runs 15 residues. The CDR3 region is CASSFQGASEEKLFF. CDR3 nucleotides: TGCGCCAGCAGCTTCCAAGGGGCGTCAGAGGAAAAACTGTTTTTT.

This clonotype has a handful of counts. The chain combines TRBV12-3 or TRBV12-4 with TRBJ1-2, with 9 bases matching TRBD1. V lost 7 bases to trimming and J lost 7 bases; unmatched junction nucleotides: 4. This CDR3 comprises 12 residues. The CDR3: CASTTGGSGYTF. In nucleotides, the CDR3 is TGTGCCAGCACCACAGGGGGCTCTGGCTACACCTTC.

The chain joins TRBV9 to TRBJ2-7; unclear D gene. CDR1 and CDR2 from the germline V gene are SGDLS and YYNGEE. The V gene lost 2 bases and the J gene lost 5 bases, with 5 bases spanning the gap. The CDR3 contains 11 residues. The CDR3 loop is CASSVPNEQYF. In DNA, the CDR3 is TGTGCCAGCAGCGTCCCTAACGAGCAGTACTTC.

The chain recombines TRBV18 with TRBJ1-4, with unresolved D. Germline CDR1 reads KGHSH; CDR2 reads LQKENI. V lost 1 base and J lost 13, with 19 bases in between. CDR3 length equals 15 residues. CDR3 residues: CASSPLPVRRHGLFF. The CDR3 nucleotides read TGTGCCAGCTCACCACTTCCTGTAAGACGGCATGGACTGTTTTTT. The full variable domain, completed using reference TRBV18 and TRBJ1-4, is NAGVMQNPRHLVRRRGQEARLRCSPMKGHSHVYWYRQLPEEGLKFMVYLQKENIIDESGMPKERFSAEFPKEGPSILRIQQVVRGDSAAYFCASSPLPVRRHGLFFGSGTQLSVL.

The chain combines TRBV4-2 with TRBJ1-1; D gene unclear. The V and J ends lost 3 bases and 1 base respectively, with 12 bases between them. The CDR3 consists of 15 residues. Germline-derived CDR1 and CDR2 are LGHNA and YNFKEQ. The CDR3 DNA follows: TGTGCCAGCAGCCACCCTGGACTGAGGAACACTGAAGCTTTCTTT. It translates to CASSHPGLRNTEAFF.

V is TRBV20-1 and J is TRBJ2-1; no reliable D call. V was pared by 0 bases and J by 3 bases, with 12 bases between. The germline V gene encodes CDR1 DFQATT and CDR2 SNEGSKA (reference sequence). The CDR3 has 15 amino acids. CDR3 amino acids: CSARDSWVDYNEQFF. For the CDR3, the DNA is TGCAGTGCTAGAGATAGTTGGGTTGACTACAATGAGCAGTTCTTC.

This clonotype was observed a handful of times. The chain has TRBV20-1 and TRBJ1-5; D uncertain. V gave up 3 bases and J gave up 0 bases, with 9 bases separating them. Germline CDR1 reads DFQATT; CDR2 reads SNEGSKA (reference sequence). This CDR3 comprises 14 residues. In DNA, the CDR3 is TGCAGTGCTAGTCAAGCCTATAGCAATCAGCCCCAGCATTTT. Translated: CSASQAYSNQPQHF.

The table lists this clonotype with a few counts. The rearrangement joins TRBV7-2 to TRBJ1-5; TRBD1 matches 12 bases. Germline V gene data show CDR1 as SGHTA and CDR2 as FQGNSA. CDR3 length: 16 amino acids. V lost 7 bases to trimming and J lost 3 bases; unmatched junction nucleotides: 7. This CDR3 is CASNKRDRGHNQPQHF. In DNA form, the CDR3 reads TGTGCCAGCAACAAGAGGGACAGGGGGCACAATCAGCCCCAGCATTTT.

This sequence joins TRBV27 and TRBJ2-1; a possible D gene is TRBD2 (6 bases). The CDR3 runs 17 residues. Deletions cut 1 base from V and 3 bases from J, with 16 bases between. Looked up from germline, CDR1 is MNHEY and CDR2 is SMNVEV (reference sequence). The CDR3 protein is CASSLLGPEGYYNEQFF. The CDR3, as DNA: TGTGCCAGCAGTTTATTGGGCCCGGAGGGTTACTACAATGAGCAGTTCTTC.

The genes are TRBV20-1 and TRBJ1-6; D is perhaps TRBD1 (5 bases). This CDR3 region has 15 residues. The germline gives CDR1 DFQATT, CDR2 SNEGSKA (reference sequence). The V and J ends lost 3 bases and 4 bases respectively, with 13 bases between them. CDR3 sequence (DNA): TGCAGTGCTAGCGAAGGGGAGAGTTATAATTCACCCCTCCACTTT. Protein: CSASEGESYNSPLHF.

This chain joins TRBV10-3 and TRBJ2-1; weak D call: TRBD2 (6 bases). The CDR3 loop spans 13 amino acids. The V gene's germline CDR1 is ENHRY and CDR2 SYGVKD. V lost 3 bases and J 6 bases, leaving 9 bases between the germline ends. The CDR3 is CAISDPGGNEQFF. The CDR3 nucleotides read TGTGCCATCAGTGACCCCGGGGGCAATGAGCAGTTCTTC.

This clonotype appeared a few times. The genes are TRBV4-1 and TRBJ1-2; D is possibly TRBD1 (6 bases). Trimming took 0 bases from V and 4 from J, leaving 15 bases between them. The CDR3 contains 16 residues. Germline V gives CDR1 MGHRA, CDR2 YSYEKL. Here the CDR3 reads CASSQDGTHYPYGYTF. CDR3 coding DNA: TGCGCCAGCAGCCAAGATGGGACACACTATCCCTATGGCTACACCTTC.

The DNA for the CDR3 is TGCGCCAGCAGCTTCCGAGATTTGGGGGCGGCAGGTATTACTGAAGCTTTCTTT. As protein: CASSFRDLGAAGITEAFF. The chain uses TRBV5-1 and TRBJ1-1; maybe TRBD1 (6 bases). This CDR3 spans 18 amino acids. The germline V gene encodes CDR1 SGHRS and CDR2 YFSETQ. Trimming left V 2 bases short and J 5 bases short, with 25 bases between.

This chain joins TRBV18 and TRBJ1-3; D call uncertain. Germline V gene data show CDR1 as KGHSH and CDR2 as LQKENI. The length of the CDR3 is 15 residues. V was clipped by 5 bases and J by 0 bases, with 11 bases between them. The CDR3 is CASSADGSSGNTIYF. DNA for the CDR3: TGTGCCAGCTCAGCGGACGGGAGCTCTGGAAACACCATATATTTT.

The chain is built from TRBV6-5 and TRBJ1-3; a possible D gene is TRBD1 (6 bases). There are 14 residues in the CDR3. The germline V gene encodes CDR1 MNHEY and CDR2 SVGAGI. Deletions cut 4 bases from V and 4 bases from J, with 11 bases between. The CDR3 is CASSLGQIGNTIYF. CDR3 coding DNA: TGTGCCAGCAGTTTAGGACAGATCGGAAACACCATATATTTT.

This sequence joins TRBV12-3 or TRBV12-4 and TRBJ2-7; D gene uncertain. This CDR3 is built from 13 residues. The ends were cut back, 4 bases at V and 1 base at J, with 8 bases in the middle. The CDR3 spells CASSSELSYEQYF. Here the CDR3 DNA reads TGTGCCAGCAGTTCCGAATTGTCCTACGAGCAGTACTTC.

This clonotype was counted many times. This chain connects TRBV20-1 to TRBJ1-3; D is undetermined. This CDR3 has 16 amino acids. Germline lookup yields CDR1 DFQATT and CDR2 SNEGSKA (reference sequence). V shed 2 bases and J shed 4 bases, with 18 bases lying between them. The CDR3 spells CSARRSRLHAGNTIYF. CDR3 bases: TGCAGTGCTAGAAGGTCTCGGCTCCACGCAGGAAACACCATATATTTT.

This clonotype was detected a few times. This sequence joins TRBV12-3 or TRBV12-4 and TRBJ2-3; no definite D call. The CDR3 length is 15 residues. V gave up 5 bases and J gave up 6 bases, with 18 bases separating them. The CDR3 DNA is TGTGCCAGCAGTCCTGACTGGCTGGTCTTCGATACGCAGTATTTT. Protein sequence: CASSPDWLVFDTQYF.

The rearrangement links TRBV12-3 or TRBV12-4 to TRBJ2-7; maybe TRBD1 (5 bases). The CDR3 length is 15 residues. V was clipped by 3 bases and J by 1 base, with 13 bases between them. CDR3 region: CASSFKGILSYEQYF. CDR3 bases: TGTGCCAGCAGTTTCAAGGGGATTCTATCCTACGAGCAGTACTTC.

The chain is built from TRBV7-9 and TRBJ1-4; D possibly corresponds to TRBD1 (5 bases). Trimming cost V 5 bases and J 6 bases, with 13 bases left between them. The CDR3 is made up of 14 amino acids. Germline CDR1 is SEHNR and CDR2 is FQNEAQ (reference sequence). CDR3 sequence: CASSLFGGDEKLFF. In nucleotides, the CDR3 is TGTGCCAGCAGCCTTTTTGGGGGTGATGAAAAACTGTTTTTT.